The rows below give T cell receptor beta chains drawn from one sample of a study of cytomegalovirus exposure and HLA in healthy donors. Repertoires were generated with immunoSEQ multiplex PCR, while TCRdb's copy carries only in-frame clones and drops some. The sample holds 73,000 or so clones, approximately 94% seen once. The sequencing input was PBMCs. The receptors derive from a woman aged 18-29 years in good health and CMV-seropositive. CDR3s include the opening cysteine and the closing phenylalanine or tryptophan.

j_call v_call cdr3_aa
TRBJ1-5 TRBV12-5 CASGLGDGGGQPQHF
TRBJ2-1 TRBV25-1 CASSEYPGGAGVYNEQFF
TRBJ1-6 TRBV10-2 CASSLNWFPLHF
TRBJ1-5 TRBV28 CASSPSSGDQQPQHF
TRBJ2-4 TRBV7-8 CASSLFRGGRDIQYF
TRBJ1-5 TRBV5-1 CASSLEGHTNQPQHF
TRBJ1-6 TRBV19 CASSILSDSPLHF
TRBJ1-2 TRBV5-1 CASSLNSGQPYGYTF
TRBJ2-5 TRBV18 CASSQRQGQETQYF
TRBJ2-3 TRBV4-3 CASSLVTGRPDTQYF
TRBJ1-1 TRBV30 CAWSLGETGGATEAFF
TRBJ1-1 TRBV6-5 CASVRTGLTATEAFF
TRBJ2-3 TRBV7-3 CASSLEEGVDTQYF
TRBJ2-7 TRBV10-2 CASMEQGAREQYF